These T cell receptor beta chains were read from a single sample in a study of T cell responses to AZD1222 COVID-19 vaccine. Libraries were prepared by immunoSEQ multiplex PCR; TCRdb keeps only in-frame clonotypes and omits some of them. The repertoire holds under 130,000 clones, roughly 90% seen once, with 2% to 3% in the top ten. The material was peripheral blood, obtained on day 0 of AZD1222 vaccination. Every receptor here comes from an adult in good health. The CDR3 runs from the conserved cysteine through the conserved F or W. D genes are given only for firm matches. Where a row states a size, it is once, few, many or the class of an expanded clone; other rows omit it.

J: TRBJ1-1
size: .
D: .
V: TRBV5-4
CDR3: CASSLESNTEAFF
DNA: TGTGCCAGCAGCTTGGAGTCCAACACTGAAGCTTTCTTT

J: TRBJ1-2
size: once
D: TRBD1
V: TRBV6-5
CDR3: CASSPFDRGSYGYTF
DNA: TGTGCCAGCAGTCCCTTCGACAGGGGTAGCTATGGCTACACCTTC

J: TRBJ2-3
size: .
D: TRBD1
V: TRBV7-2
CDR3: CASSLVPLTGTGLTDTQYF
DNA: TGTGCCAGCAGCTTAGTACCCCTGACGGGGACAGGGCTCACAGATACGCAGTATTTT

J: TRBJ2-7
size: .
D: .
V: TRBV6-5
CDR3: CASSHGSYEQYF
DNA: TGTGCCAGCAGCCACGGCTCCTACGAGCAGTACTTC

J: TRBJ2-3
size: once
D: TRBD2
V: TRBV6-2/TRBV6-3
CDR3: CASSSWTSAGGDTQYF
DNA: TGTGCCAGCAGTTCCTGGACTAGCGCCGGGGGGGATACGCAGTATTTT

J: TRBJ1-5
size: .
D: .
V: TRBV5-1
CDR3: CASSPDSPNQPQHF
DNA: TGCGCCAGCAGCCCGGACAGCCCCAATCAGCCCCAGCATTTT

J: TRBJ2-7
size: few
D: .
V: TRBV5-4
CDR3: CASSGQSVEQYF
DNA: TGTGCCAGCAGTGGACAGAGCGTCGAGCAGTACTTC

J: TRBJ2-7
size: .
D: .
V: TRBV4-2
CDR3: CASSQPAASYEQYF
DNA: TGTGCCAGCAGCCAACCTGCAGCCTCCTACGAGCAGTACTTC

J: TRBJ1-5
size: .
D: .
V: TRBV3-1/TRBV3-2
CDR3: CASSQDRDQPQHF
DNA: TGTGCCAGCAGCCAAGACCGAGATCAGCCCCAGCATTTT

J: TRBJ1-4
size: once
D: .
V: TRBV2
CDR3: CASGWAAVREKLFF
DNA: TGTGCCAGCGGTTGGGCCGCAGTGCGTGAAAAACTGTTTTTT

J: TRBJ2-1
size: .
D: TRBD2
V: TRBV4-3
CDR3: CASSQPGTSNYNEQFF
DNA: TGCGCCAGCAGCCAACCCGGGACTAGTAACTACAATGAGCAGTTCTTC

J: TRBJ2-1
size: .
D: TRBD1
V: TRBV19
CDR3: CASSITHGQVYNEQFF
DNA: TGTGCCAGTAGTATAACCCACGGACAGGTCTACAATGAGCAGTTCTTC

J: TRBJ1-2
size: .
D: TRBD1
V: TRBV9
CDR3: CASSPGGGQGSYGYTF
DNA: TGTGCCAGCAGCCCCGGGGGGGGACAGGGGAGCTATGGCTACACCTTC

J: TRBJ2-7
size: once
D: .
V: TRBV6-5
CDR3: CASSYSTDYEQYF
DNA: TGTGCCAGCAGTTACTCGACCGACTACGAGCAGTACTTC

J: TRBJ2-7
size: .
D: TRBD1
V: TRBV3-1/TRBV3-2
CDR3: CASSQEDRGRGEQYF
DNA: TGTGCCAGCAGCCAAGAAGACAGGGGGCGCGGCGAGCAGTACTTC

J: TRBJ1-2
size: .
D: TRBD1
V: TRBV18
CDR3: CASSPGQGGYTF
DNA: TGTGCCAGCTCACCAGGACAGGGCGGCTACACCTTC

J: TRBJ1-2
size: .
D: .
V: TRBV3-1/TRBV3-2
CDR3: CASSPGSHYGYTF
DNA: TGTGCCAGCAGCCCCGGGTCTCACTATGGCTACACCTTC

J: TRBJ2-7
size: few
D: .
V: TRBV5-6
CDR3: CASSFTAGSYEQYF
DNA: TGTGCCAGCAGCTTTACGGCAGGATCCTACGAGCAGTACTTC

J: TRBJ1-6
size: .
D: TRBD1
V: TRBV18
CDR3: CASSPNRGPNSPLHF
DNA: TGTGCCAGCTCACCAAACAGGGGGCCTAATTCACCCCTCCACTTT

J: TRBJ2-2
size: .
D: .
V: TRBV7-9
CDR3: CASSLVWEGTGELFF
DNA: TGTGCCAGCAGCTTAGTCTGGGAAGGCACCGGGGAGCTGTTTTTT

J: TRBJ1-3
size: .
D: .
V: TRBV4-1
CDR3: CASSQGPAGNTIYF
DNA: TGCGCCAGCAGCCAAGGGCCAGCCGGAAACACCATATATTTT

J: TRBJ2-3
size: .
D: TRBD1
V: TRBV2
CDR3: CATPLGQGLGDTQYF
DNA: TGTGCCACTCCTCTCGGACAGGGGTTGGGAGATACGCAGTATTTT

J: TRBJ1-4
size: .
D: TRBD1
V: TRBV28
CDR3: CASSSTGGRGEEKLFF
DNA: TGTGCCAGCAGTTCTACAGGGGGCAGGGGCGAGGAAAAACTGTTTTTT

J: TRBJ1-5
size: .
D: TRBD1
V: TRBV7-9
CDR3: CASSLTGGSQPQHF
DNA: TGTGCCAGCAGCTTGACAGGGGGCAGTCAGCCCCAGCATTTT

J: TRBJ2-2
size: .
D: .
V: TRBV5-1
CDR3: CASRHGASNTGELFF
DNA: TGCGCCAGCCGCCACGGGGCTTCGAACACCGGGGAGCTGTTTTTT

J: TRBJ2-2
size: .
D: TRBD2
V: TRBV7-2
CDR3: CASSLVGGSRTGELFF
DNA: TGTGCCAGCAGCTTAGTCGGGGGGTCGCGCACCGGGGAGCTGTTTTTT

J: TRBJ1-1
size: few
D: .
V: TRBV5-4
CDR3: CASSLSSGATEAFF
DNA: TGTGCCAGCAGCTTGTCTTCAGGGGCCACTGAAGCTTTCTTT

J: TRBJ1-4
size: .
D: .
V: TRBV14
CDR3: CASSRFGQLLNEKLFF
DNA: TGTGCCAGCAGCCGATTCGGACAGCTTCTTAATGAAAAACTGTTTTTT

J: TRBJ1-5
size: .
D: .
V: TRBV4-3
CDR3: CASSQGHQANQPQHF
DNA: TGCGCCAGCAGCCAAGGACACCAAGCCAATCAGCCCCAGCATTTT

J: TRBJ1-1
size: .
D: .
V: TRBV6-5
CDR3: CASSSSLNTEAFF
DNA: TGTGCCAGCAGCTCTAGCCTGAACACTGAAGCTTTCTTT

J: TRBJ2-5
size: .
D: .
V: TRBV27
CDR3: CASSLVRGKETQYF
DNA: TGTGCCAGCAGTTTAGTTCGGGGGAAAGAGACCCAGTACTTC

J: TRBJ2-7
size: .
D: TRBD1
V: TRBV19
CDR3: CASRPRDSTYEQYF
DNA: TGTGCCAGTAGACCCCGGGACAGCACCTACGAGCAGTACTTC

J: TRBJ1-5
size: .
D: .
V: TRBV5-1
CDR3: CASSPAGSIDQPQHF
DNA: TGCGCCAGCAGTCCGGCAGGGTCGATAGATCAGCCCCAGCATTTT

J: TRBJ1-3
size: once
D: .
V: TRBV13
CDR3: CASTPGGFTSGNTIYF
DNA: TGTGCCAGCACCCCGGGAGGGTTTACCTCTGGAAACACCATATATTTT

J: TRBJ2-2
size: .
D: .
V: TRBV3-1/TRBV3-2
CDR3: CASTRSGFGATTGELFF
DNA: TGTGCCAGCACCAGGTCAGGATTCGGGGCAACCACCGGGGAGCTGTTTTTT

J: TRBJ2-2
size: .
D: .
V: TRBV19
CDR3: CASNGPTEELFF
DNA: TGTGCCAGTAATGGTCCCACGGAGGAGCTGTTTTTT

J: TRBJ2-7
size: .
D: TRBD2
V: TRBV6-2/TRBV6-3
CDR3: CASSIAGRPSYEQYF
DNA: TGTGCCAGCAGTATAGCGGGTCGCCCCTCCTACGAGCAGTACTTC

J: TRBJ1-2
size: .
D: .
V: TRBV4-1
CDR3: CASSQDPAVNNYGYTF
DNA: TGCGCCAGCAGCCAAGATCCGGCAGTCAATAACTATGGCTACACCTTC

J: TRBJ2-3
size: .
D: TRBD2
V: TRBV19
CDR3: CASSTTRRAGGVTDTQYF
DNA: TGTGCCAGTAGTACAACCAGGAGAGCGGGAGGTGTCACAGATACGCAGTATTTT

J: TRBJ2-4
size: .
D: .
V: TRBV4-1
CDR3: CASSQGILAKNIQYF
DNA: TGCGCCAGCAGCCAAGGGATTCTAGCCAAAAACATTCAGTACTTC

J: TRBJ1-5
size: .
D: .
V: TRBV28
CDR3: CASSLVNQPQHF
DNA: TGTGCCAGCAGTTTGGTCAATCAGCCCCAGCATTTT

J: TRBJ1-1
size: medium-sized
D: .
V: TRBV28
CDR3: CASSRRLRAFF
DNA: TGTGCCAGCAGCCGACGGCTTAGGGCTTTCTTT

J: TRBJ2-1
size: .
D: TRBD2
V: TRBV5-1
CDR3: CASSPGSGSNLEQFF
DNA: TGCGCCAGCAGCCCGGGGAGCGGGAGCAATCTTGAGCAGTTCTTC

J: TRBJ2-3
size: .
D: .
V: TRBV5-1
CDR3: CASSPAGDTQYF
DNA: TGCGCCAGCAGCCCAGCGGGAGATACGCAGTATTTT

J: TRBJ2-5
size: .
D: TRBD2
V: TRBV19
CDR3: CASSTGAGVLETQYF
DNA: TGTGCCAGTAGTACTGGGGCGGGAGTATTAGAGACCCAGTACTTC

J: TRBJ2-3
size: .
D: TRBD1
V: TRBV6-1
CDR3: CASSDGDRGDTQYF
DNA: TGTGCCAGCAGTGATGGGGACAGGGGGGATACGCAGTATTTT

J: TRBJ2-2
size: .
D: .
V: TRBV6-2/TRBV6-3
CDR3: CASSWVRGTGGELFF
DNA: TGTGCCAGCAGTTGGGTTAGAGGGACTGGCGGGGAGCTGTTTTTT

J: TRBJ1-6
size: .
D: TRBD1
V: TRBV18
CDR3: CASTSPKLQGASYNSPLHF
DNA: TGTGCCAGCACATCACCAAAATTACAGGGGGCCTCCTATAATTCACCCCTCCACTTT

J: TRBJ2-1
size: .
D: TRBD2
V: TRBV9
CDR3: CASSARLPGGYNEQFF
DNA: TGTGCCAGCAGCGCGCGACTGCCGGGAGGGTACAATGAGCAGTTCTTC